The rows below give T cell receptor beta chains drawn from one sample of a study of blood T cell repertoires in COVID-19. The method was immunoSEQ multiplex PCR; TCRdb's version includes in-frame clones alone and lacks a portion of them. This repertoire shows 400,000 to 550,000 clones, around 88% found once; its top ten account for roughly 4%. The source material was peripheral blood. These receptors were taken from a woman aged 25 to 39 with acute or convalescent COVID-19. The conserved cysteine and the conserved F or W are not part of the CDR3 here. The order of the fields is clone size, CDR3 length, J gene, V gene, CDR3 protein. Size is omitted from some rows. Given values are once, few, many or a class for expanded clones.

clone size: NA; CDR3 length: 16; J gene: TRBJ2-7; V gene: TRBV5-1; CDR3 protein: ASSLAMTGLNRAYEQY
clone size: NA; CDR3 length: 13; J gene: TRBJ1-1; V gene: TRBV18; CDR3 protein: ASSPRPGMNTEAF
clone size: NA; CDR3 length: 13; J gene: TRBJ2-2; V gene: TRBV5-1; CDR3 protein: ASSLPGTNTGELF
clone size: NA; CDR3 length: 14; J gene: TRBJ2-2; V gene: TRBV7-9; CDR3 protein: ASWGGPTGITGELF
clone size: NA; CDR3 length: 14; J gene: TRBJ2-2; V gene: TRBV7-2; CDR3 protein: ASSLMLAGVSGELF
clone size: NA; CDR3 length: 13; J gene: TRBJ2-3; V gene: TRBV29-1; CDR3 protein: SVGDTSHPTDTQY
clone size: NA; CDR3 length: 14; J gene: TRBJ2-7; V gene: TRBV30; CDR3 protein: AWGDPSQRGGLEQY
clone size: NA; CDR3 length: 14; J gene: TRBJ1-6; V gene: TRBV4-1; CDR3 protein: ASSQISGGQGSPLH
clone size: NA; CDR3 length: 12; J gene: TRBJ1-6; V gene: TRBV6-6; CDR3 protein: ASTDRDYNSPLH
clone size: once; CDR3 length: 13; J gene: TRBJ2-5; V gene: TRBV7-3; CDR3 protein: ASSLTGRGRETQY
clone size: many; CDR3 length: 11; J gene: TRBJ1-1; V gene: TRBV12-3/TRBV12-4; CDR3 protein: ASSFDRNTEAF
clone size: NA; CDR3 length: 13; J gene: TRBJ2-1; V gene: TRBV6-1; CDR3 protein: ASSDSGGAENEQF
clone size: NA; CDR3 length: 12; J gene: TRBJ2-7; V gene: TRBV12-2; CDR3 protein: ASRLELAPYEQY
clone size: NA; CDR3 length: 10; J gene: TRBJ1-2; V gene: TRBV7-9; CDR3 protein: ASSLEFEGYT
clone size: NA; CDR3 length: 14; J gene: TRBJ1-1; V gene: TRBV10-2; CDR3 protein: ASGGSREGYGTEAF
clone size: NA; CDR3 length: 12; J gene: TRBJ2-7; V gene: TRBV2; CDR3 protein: ASSGRTGAYEQY
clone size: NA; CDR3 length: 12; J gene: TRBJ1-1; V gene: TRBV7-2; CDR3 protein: ASSLQGLNTEAF
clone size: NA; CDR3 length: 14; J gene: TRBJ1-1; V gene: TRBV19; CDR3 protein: ASSPPRDRGYTEAF
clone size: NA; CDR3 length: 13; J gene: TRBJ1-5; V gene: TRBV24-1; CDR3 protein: ATSAYGGASQPQH
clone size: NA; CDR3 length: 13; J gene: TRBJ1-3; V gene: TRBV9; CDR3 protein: ASSVGNSLGNTIY
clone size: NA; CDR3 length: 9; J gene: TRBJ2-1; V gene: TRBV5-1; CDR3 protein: ASSLEGEQF
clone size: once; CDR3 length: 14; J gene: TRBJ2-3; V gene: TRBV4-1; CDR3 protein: ASSLPAGGPIDTQY
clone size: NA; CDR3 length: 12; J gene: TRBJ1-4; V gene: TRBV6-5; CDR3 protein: ASTLWGVNEKLF
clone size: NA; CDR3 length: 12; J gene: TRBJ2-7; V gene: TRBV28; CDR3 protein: ASSVTSGGYEQY
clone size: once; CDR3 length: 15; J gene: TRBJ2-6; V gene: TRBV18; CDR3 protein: ASSPSEFFSGANVLT
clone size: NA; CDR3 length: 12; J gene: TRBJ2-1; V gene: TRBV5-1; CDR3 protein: ASSITSGPNEQF
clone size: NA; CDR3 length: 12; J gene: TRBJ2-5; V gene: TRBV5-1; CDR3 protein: ASSPRTGQETQY
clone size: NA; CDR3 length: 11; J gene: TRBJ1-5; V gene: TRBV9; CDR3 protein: ASSVEEDQPQH
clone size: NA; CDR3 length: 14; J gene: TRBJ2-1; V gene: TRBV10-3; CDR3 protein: AISQTRRGPYNEQF
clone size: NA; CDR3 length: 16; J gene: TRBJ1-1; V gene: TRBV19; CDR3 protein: ASSPRGRAGLMNTEAF
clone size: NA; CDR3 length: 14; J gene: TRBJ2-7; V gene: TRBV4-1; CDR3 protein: ASSQVSSGDFYEQY
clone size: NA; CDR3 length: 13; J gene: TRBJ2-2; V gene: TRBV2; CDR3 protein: ATKGRGGSTGELF
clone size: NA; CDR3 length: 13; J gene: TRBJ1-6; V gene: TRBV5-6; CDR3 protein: ASSLFADSYSPLH
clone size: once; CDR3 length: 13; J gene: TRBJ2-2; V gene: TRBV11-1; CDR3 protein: ASSFPRGTTGELF
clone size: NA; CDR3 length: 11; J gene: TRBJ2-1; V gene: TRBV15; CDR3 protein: ATSREGGLGGF
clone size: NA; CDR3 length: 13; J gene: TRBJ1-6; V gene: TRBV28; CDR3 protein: ASSPPGQGHSPLH
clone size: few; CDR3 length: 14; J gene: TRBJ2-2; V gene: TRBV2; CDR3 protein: ASSEVSGSNTGELF
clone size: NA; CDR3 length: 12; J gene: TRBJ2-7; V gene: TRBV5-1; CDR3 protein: ASSLWGDPYEQY
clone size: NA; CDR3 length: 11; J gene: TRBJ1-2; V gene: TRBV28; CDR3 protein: ASSLARGAGVT
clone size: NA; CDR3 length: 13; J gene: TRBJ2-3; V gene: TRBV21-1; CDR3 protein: ASAGTSGGSDTQY
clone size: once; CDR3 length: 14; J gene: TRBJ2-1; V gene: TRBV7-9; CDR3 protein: ASSFTLAGENNEQF
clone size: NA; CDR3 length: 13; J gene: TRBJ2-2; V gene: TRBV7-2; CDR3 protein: ASSQGGRKTGELF
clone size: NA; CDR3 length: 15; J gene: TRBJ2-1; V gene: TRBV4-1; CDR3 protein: ASSLGGAGRKMNEQF
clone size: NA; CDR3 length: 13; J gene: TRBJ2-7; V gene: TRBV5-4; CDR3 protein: ASSLGQAKSYEQY
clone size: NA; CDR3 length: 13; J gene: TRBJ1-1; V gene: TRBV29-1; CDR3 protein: SVARRDRAGTEAF
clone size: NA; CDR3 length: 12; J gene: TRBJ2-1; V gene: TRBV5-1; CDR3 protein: ASSDRGASNEQF
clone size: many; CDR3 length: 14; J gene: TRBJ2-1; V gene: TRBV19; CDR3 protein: ASSIQSWDSYNEQF
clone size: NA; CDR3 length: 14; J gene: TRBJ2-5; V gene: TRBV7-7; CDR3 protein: ASSPAGLAGGETQY
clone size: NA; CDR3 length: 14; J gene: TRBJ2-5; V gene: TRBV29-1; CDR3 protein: SVDGSTGDLWETQY
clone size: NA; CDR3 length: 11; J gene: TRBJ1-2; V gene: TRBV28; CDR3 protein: ASSFSGLFGYT
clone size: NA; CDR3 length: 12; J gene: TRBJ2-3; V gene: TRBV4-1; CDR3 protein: ASNPGRRTDTQY
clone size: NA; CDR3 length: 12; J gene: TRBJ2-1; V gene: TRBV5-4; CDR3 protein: VSSLGDSLNEQF
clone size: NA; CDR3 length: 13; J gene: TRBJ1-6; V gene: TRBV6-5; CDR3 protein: ASSIRQGNNSPLH
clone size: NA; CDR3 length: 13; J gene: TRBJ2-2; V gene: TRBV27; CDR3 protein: ASSLSSSPTGELF
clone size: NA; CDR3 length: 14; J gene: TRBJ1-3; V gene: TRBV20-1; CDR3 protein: SASRTGAYSGNTIY
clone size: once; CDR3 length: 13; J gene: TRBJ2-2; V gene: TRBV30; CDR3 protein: AWSAGLANTGELF
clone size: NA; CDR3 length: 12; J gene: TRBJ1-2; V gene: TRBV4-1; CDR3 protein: ASSQDRGNYGYT
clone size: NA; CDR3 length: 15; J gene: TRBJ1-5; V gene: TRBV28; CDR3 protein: ASSFGQGQPSNQPQH